The sequence of this TCR beta chain was determined in a study of blood T cell repertoires in COVID-19. Across the study: The United States, Italy and Spain provided the acute and convalescent COVID-19 samples. T cells, B-cell-depleted T cells, or PBMCs supplied cDNA or gDNA.

CDR3 length equals 14 residues. Germline assignment: CDR1 GTSNPN and CDR2 SVGIG (reference sequence). Trimming cost V 2 bases and J 0 bases, with 7 bases left between them. This clone has a count of ten or more. Original methodology: Estimates of nucleated cell counts were drawn from the amplification of reference gene primers. The assay was immunoSEQ multiplex PCR, and TCRdb's table has in-frame clones only and misses some. That table gives V, J and clone size, and the DNA gave D and trimming. The table has about 240,000 clones, approximately 85% seen once; the top ten hold around 12%. J is TRBJ1-4 and V is TRBV30; D is uncertain. The source is a woman aged 60-75 years with active or convalescent COVID-19. Specimen: peripheral blood. The CDR3 DNA sequence: TGTGCCTGGAGTTACGGTACAACTAATGAAAAACTGTTTTTT. Translating it yields CAWSYGTTNEKLFF.